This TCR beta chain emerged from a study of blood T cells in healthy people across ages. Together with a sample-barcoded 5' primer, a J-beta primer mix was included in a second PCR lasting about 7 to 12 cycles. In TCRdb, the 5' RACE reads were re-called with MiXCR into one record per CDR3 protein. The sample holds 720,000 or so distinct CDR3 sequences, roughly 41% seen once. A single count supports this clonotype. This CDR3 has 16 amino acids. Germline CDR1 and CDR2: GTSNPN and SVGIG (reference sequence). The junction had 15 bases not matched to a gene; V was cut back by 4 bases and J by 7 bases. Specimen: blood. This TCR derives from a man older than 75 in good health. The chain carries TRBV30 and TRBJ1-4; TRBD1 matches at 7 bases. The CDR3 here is CAWKRQGRIRGEKLFF. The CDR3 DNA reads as TGTGCCTGGAAACGACAGGGTCGAATCCGGGGTGAAAAACTGTTTTTT.